The 17 T cell receptor beta chains reported below all come from one sample, sequenced in a study of blood T cell repertoires in COVID-19 (dated by TCRdb to about 2020). Library method: the immunoSEQ multiplex PCR assay. TCRdb provides this immuneACCESS table in a form limited to in-frame rearrangements. Some clones are lacking; in checked studies, under half of them reflect an unresolved V gene, and why the rest are absent is not known. The sample table shows around 140,000 clones, and around four fifths are seen once. The ten largest clonotypes hold about 2.4% of the sample. The source material was PBMCs or T cells enriched from blood (not recorded which). These receptors were taken from a man aged 40-49 years with acute COVID-19.

The V call is TRBV9, the J call TRBJ2-7, with TRBD2 matching over 9 bases. Germline trimming cut 2 bases from V and 6 bases from J; bases unmatched to any gene: 6. The germline gives CDR1 SGDLS, CDR2 YYNGEE. This CDR3 has 14 amino acids. CDR3 sequence reads: CASSVTAGGTEQYF. CDR3 nucleotide sequence: TGTGCCAGCAGCGTCACAGCGGGGGGTACCGAGCAGTACTTC.

The rearrangement joins TRBV6-2 or TRBV6-3 to TRBJ1-5, with 8 nucleotides matching TRBD1. V shed 5 bases and J 6 bases; nucleotides not matched to a gene: 9. Germline assignment: CDR1 MNHEY and CDR2 SVGEGT. This CDR3 has 15 amino acids. The CDR3 sequence: CASSVDDRGGQPQHF. CDR3 coding DNA: TGTGCCAGCAGTGTTGACGACAGGGGTGGTCAGCCCCAGCATTTT.

This clone showed up just a few times. V and J are TRBV9 and TRBJ2-3; TRBD1 might be the D (5 bases). CDR1 SGDLS and CDR2 YYNGEE come from the germline V gene. The CDR3 extends over 14 amino acids. With 1 base removed from V and 6 bases from J, the gap between germline ends came to 12 bases. The CDR3, as DNA: TGTGCCAGCAGCGTAAGGCAGCAGGGCGATACGCAGTATTTT. Amino acid sequence: CASSVRQQGDTQYF.

V and J are TRBV5-1 and TRBJ1-1; D gene ambiguous. This CDR3 spans 15 amino acids. V was clipped by 1 base and J by 2 bases, with 12 bases between them. Germline V lookup: CDR1 SGHRS, CDR2 YFSETQ. The CDR3 loop is CASSLTLGENTEAFF. CDR3 nucleotide sequence: TGCGCCAGCAGCTTGACCCTCGGGGAAAACACTGAAGCTTTCTTT.

The rearrangement uses TRBV6-1 and TRBJ1-6, with D tentatively TRBD1 (6 bases). Germline V gene lookup returns CDR1 MNHNS and CDR2 SASEGT. CDR3 size: 13 residues. With 2 bases removed from V and 8 bases from J, the gap between germline ends came to 7 bases. This CDR3 reads CASSENRDSPLHF. The CDR3 bases are TGTGCCAGCAGTGAAAACAGGGATTCACCCCTCCACTTT.

The rearrangement uses TRBV24-1 and TRBJ1-4; D is undetermined. V dropped 0 bases and J dropped 5 bases, with 12 bases sitting between them. This CDR3 is 16 amino acids long. Per germline, CDR1 KGHDR and CDR2 SFDVKD. CDR3 nucleotides: TGTGCCACCAGTGATTTGTTGGCCGGGGTCAATGAAAAACTGTTTTTT. Amino acids: CATSDLLAGVNEKLFF.

The chain employs TRBV5-8 and TRBJ1-1; D perhaps matches TRBD1 (5 bases). The CDR3 is 12 residues long. The V gene lost 6 bases and the J gene lost 7 bases, with 13 bases spanning the gap. Germline V gives CDR1 SGHTS, CDR2 YDEGEE. The CDR3 loop is CASTLRDSEAFF. The CDR3, as DNA: TGTGCCAGCACCTTAAGAGACAGTGAAGCTTTCTTT.

The chain recombines TRBV14 with TRBJ1-4; TRBD1 agrees at 7 bases. CDR1 and CDR2 from the germline V gene are SGHDN and FVKESK. There are 13 residues in the CDR3. The V gene end was trimmed by 5 bases and the J gene end by 8 bases; junction bases not matched to a gene: 5. The CDR3 nucleotides are TGTGCCAGCAGCTTCCTACAGGGGGAAAAACTGTTTTTT. It is translated as CASSFLQGEKLFF.

This clone was counted between two and nine times. The CDR3 nucleotides are TGTGCCAGCAGCCCCGATCCAAGCAATGGCTACACCTTC. Protein sequence: CASSPDPSNGYTF. This rearrangement joins TRBV21-1 to TRBJ1-2. TRBV21-1 is described as a pseudogene. The CDR3 loop spans 13 amino acids.

This chain joins TRBV11-2 and TRBJ1-2; D is unclear. Between the trimmed V and J ends, which lost 1 base and 0 bases, there was a span of 9 bases. The CDR3 has 15 residues. The germline gives CDR1 SGHAT, CDR2 FQNNGV. Here the CDR3 reads CASSLGRGTNYGYTF. The CDR3 nucleotides are TGTGCCAGCAGCTTAGGTCGGGGAACTAACTATGGCTACACCTTC. The entire variable domain, with the rest obtained from reference TRBV11-2 and TRBJ1-2, is as follows: EAGVAQSPRYKIIEKRQSVAFWCNPISGHATLYWYQQILGQGPKLLIQFQNNGVVDDSQLPKDRFSAERLKGVDSTLKIQPAKLEDSAVYLCASSLGRGTNYGYTFGSGTRLTVV.

This sequence joins TRBV7-2 and TRBJ2-2; a possible D gene is TRBD1 (5 bases). V shed 6 bases and J shed 2 bases, with 10 bases lying between them. This CDR3 has 14 residues. CDR1 is SGHTA, CDR2 FQGNSA, per germline. The CDR3 bases are TGTGCCAGCAGGTCAGACAGAAACACCGGGGAGCTGTTTTTT. This translates into CASRSDRNTGELFF.

The rearrangement uses TRBV6-1 and TRBJ2-5; 8 bases align to TRBD2. The CDR3 has 15 amino acids. The V and J ends lost 3 bases and 2 bases, in that order; junction bases with no gene match: 5. The germline V gene has CDR1 MNHNS and CDR2 SASEGT. The CDR3 coding sequence is TGTGCCAGCAGTGAGCTAGCGGGCCATCAAGAGACCCAGTACTTC. It codes for CASSELAGHQETQYF.

This chain links TRBV19 with TRBJ1-1; D is uncertain. V lost 3 bases and J 1 base, leaving 15 bases between the germline ends. This CDR3 comprises 16 residues. The germline CDR1 and CDR2 sequences are LNHDA and SQIVND (reference sequence). CDR3 sequence: CASSMRANQQNTEAFF. The CDR3 coding sequence is TGTGCCAGTAGTATGAGGGCAAACCAGCAGAACACTGAAGCTTTCTTT.

The V call is TRBV19, the J call TRBJ2-1; D may be TRBD2 (6 bases). The CDR3 runs to 14 residues. Germline V gives CDR1 LNHDA, CDR2 SQIVND (reference sequence). V was cut by 5 bases and J by 3 bases, with 11 bases left in between. This chain's CDR3 is CASSSGLHYNEQFF. The CDR3 DNA is TGTGCCAGTAGTTCGGGACTTCACTACAATGAGCAGTTCTTC.

This sequence joins TRBV15 and TRBJ1-5; 9 nucleotides agree with TRBD1. J was trimmed by 6 bases and V by 0 bases; bases with no gene match: 3. CDR3 length: 15 residues. Germline V CDR1 and CDR2: LNHNV, YYDKDF (reference sequence). The CDR3 protein is CATSRDRQGGQPQHF. The CDR3 coding sequence is TGTGCCACCAGCAGAGATAGACAGGGGGGTCAGCCCCAGCATTTT.

The chain is built from TRBV19 and TRBJ2-7; 7 bases match TRBD1. Trimming took 9 bases from V and 6 from J; bases not matched to a gene: 11. Germline CDR1 reads LNHDA; CDR2 reads SQIVND (reference sequence). The CDR3 totals 13 residues. CDR3 sequence: CASHPGQSGEQYF. In DNA form, the CDR3 reads TGTGCCAGCCATCCGGGACAGTCGGGCGAGCAGTACTTC.

The chain couples TRBV5-1 to TRBJ2-1; 7 positions agree with TRBD2. After removal of 1 base from V and 6 bases from J, the junction contained 7 bases not matched to a gene. The CDR3 sequence is 15 residues long. The germline gives CDR1 SGHRS, CDR2 YFSETQ. The CDR3 bases are TGCGCCAGCAGCTTGATGGTGTCTAGCGGCAATGAGCAGTTCTTC. Translated, it gives CASSLMVSSGNEQFF.